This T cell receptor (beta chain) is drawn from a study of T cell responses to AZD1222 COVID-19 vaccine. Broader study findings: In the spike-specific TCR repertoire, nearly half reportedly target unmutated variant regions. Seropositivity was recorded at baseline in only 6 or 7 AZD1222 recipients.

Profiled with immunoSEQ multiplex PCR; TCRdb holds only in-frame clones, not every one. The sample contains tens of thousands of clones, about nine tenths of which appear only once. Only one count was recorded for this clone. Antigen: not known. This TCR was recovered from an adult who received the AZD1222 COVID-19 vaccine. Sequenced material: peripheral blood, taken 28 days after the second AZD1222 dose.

The CDR3 DNA sequence: TGTGCCAGCAGTTACTCGATAAGCTCAGGGGATCCTGTCTACGAGCAGTACTTC. It is translated as CASSYSISSGDPVYEQYF. The chain is built from TRBV6-2 or TRBV6-3 and TRBJ2-7; possibly TRBD1 for D (6 bases). CDR1 is MNHEY, CDR2 SVGEGT, per germline. The CDR3 length is 18 residues. V lost 0 bases, J lost 3 bases, and 21 bases lay in between.